Sequencing of this T cell receptor beta chain was carried out in a study of CD8+CD57+ T cells in acquired aplastic anemia. Study context: Sorting CD4+ and CD8+ cells gave DNA averaging about 3.2 ug. Study outcomes and limitations: Shared by patients and controls, approximately 28 CD8+ CDR3s were abundant in patients.

Investigators profiled TCR beta VDJ and CDR3 from genomic DNA template. TCRdb recomputed calls from the reads with MiXCR, one row per CDR3 protein. This table holds 130,000 or so distinct CDR3 sequences, about 43% found once. CDR1 and CDR2 (germline): SGDLS, YYNGEE. This CDR3 has 13 residues. V lost 4 bases to trimming and J lost 5 bases, with 12 bases between them. Patients included in sequencing had previously demonstrated CD8+CD57+ cell expansion by flow cytometry. Details on this clonotype: Its target is not known.

The sequenced material came from sorted CD4+, CD8+, or CD8+CD57+ T cells (not recorded which) from PBMCs. The V and J genes are TRBV9 and TRBJ2-5; D may match TRBD1 or TRBD2 (6 bases each). The receptor was derived from a human donor with aplastic anemia. Here the CDR3 reads CASSPGAYETQYF. CDR3 DNA: TGTGCCAGCAGCCCGGGGGCCTATGAGACCCAGTACTTC.